This TCR beta chain was identified during a study of Graves' ophthalmopathy and Graves' hyperthyroidism. This clonotype was seen only a few times. Diagnoses were established from clinical symptoms, serum thyroxine, TRAb, thyroid ultrasound and orbital computed tomography. From germline, CDR1 is SEHNR and CDR2 FQNEAQ (reference sequence). CDR3 length: 12 amino acids. V gave up 5 bases and J gave up 2 bases, with 6 bases separating them. The authors amplified TCR beta CDR3 regions, and they did so from RNA transcripts for repertoire sequencing. First-round RT-PCR with HTBI primers preceded a second-round multiplex PCR. TCRdb re-called the multiplex PCR reads through MiXCR, storing one row per CDR3 protein. The sample includes 240,000 or so distinct CDR3 sequences, around 42% of them seen just once.

This sequence originates from an adult man with Graves' ophthalmopathy. The rearrangement uses TRBV7-9 and TRBJ2-5; the D is unclear. Sequencing was done on a sample of peripheral blood. DNA for the CDR3: TGTGCCAGCAGCCGACAACAAGAGACCCAGTACTTC. Protein product: CASSRQQETQYF.